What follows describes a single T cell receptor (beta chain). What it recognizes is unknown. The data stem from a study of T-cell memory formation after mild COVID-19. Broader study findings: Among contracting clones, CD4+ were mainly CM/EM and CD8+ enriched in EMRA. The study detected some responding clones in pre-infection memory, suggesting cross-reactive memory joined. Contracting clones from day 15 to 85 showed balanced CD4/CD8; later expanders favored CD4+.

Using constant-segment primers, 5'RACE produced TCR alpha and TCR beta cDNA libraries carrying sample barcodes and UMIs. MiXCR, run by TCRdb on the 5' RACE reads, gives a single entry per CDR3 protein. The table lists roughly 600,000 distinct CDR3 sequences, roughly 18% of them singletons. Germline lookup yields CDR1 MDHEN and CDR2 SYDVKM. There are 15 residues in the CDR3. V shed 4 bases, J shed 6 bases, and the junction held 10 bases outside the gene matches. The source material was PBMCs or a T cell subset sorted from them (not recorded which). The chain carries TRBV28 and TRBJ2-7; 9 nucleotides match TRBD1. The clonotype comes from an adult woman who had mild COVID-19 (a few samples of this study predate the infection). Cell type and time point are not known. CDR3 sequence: CASSSSGTGMGEQYF. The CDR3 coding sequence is TGTGCCAGCAGTTCTTCCGGGACAGGGATGGGCGAGCAGTACTTC.